The 31 T cell receptor beta chains reported below all come from one sample, sequenced in a study of graft-versus-host responses after intestinal transplantation. Using immunoSEQ multiplex PCR, the repertoire was profiled, and TCRdb retains in-frame clones only, with some absent. In the table there are around 93,000 clones, around 90% of which are singletons. Antigens for these TCRs are unknown. The sequences come from unstimulated CD8+ T cells sorted from spleen or lymph node cells, collected before intestinal transplant. Receptors originate from a human donor who received an intestinal transplant.

This clone was detected once. V is TRBV5-6 and J is TRBJ1-5; 10 bases fit TRBD1. Germline loops: CDR1 SGHDT, CDR2 YYEEEE. The CDR3 length is 14 residues. The V segment lost 4 bases and the J segment 7 bases; nucleotides outside the gene matches: 5. CDR3 loop: CASSPGTGVQPQHF. CDR3 nucleotides: TGTGCCAGCAGCCCCGGGACAGGGGTGCAGCCCCAGCATTTT.

The gene calls are TRBV2 and TRBJ1-6, with D maybe TRBD1 (5 bases). CDR3 length equals 16 residues. CDR1 is SNHLY, CDR2 FYNNEI, per germline. V was cut by 4 bases and J by 2 bases, with 12 bases left in between. The CDR3 DNA reads TGTGCCAGCAGTGTCTGGGGGTCCCCCTATAATTCACCCCTCCACTTT. Translation gives CASSVWGSPYNSPLHF.

In its sample, this clone was seen a few times. The chain links TRBV5-1 to TRBJ1-2; 11 nucleotides align to TRBD1. There are 17 residues in the CDR3. Germline lookup yields CDR1 SGHRS and CDR2 YFSETQ. The V gene end was trimmed by 4 bases and the J gene end by 1 base; junction bases not matched to a gene: 9. The CDR3 loop reads CASSPWDRGGFNYGYTF. CDR3 nucleotides: TGCGCCAGCAGCCCATGGGACAGGGGGGGCTTTAACTATGGCTACACCTTC.

The rearrangement joins TRBV15 to TRBJ1-3; the match to TRBD1 covers 7 bases. The CDR3 loop spans 16 amino acids. Germline V gene sequence: CDR1 LNHNV, CDR2 YYDKDF (reference sequence). Unmatched junction bases numbered 9, after V lost 3 bases and J lost 4 bases. Here the CDR3 DNA reads TGTGCCACCAGCAGCCTGACAGGGCTATCGGGAAACACCATATATTTT. It is translated as CATSSLTGLSGNTIYF.

This clone was counted a single time. V gene TRBV5-6 combines with J gene TRBJ2-6; 7 nucleotides match TRBD1. Germline trimming cut 5 bases from V and 2 bases from J; bases unmatched to any gene: 4. The CDR3 spans 15 residues. Germline values: CDR1 SGHDT, CDR2 YYEEEE. The CDR3 sequence: CASSDREPGANVLTF. CDR3 nucleotides: TGTGCCAGCAGTGACAGGGAGCCTGGGGCCAACGTCCTGACTTTC.

The chain has TRBV11-2 and TRBJ2-5; the match to TRBD2 covers 13 bases. The tail of the sequence fits TRBJ2-7 better, so the J call may be wrong. CDR1 SGHAT and CDR2 FQNNGV come from the germline V gene. The CDR3 consists of 17 residues. The CDR3 is CASSLGAVGLAGDEQYF. CDR3 DNA sequence: TGTGCCAGCAGCTTAGGAGCGGTCGGACTAGCGGGAGACGAGCAGTACTTC.

The V call is TRBV10-1, the J call TRBJ2-7; the D gene is possibly TRBD2 (6 bases). The CDR3 is 13 residues long. Germline loops: CDR1 WNHNN, CDR2 SYGVQD (reference sequence). Trimming stripped 6 bases from V and 6 bases from J, with 15 bases between. CDR3 bases: TGCGCCAGCAGCCGGGGCGGGGTCCTCGAGCAGTACTTC. Its translation is CASSRGGVLEQYF.

The chain recombines TRBV12-5 with TRBJ2-7; weak D call: TRBD1 (6 bases). V lost 5 bases and J 1 base, leaving 15 bases between the germline ends. From germline, CDR1 is LGHNT and CDR2 FRNRAP. The CDR3 runs 15 residues. The CDR3 loop reads CASGKFPGQSYEQYF. The CDR3 DNA is TGTGCTAGTGGTAAATTCCCGGGACAATCCTACGAGCAGTACTTC.

The chain recombines TRBV11-2 with TRBJ2-7; either TRBD1 or TRBD2 may supply D (5 bases each). The CDR3 spans 15 residues. In germline, CDR1 is SGHAT, CDR2 FQNNGV. The ends were cut back, 1 base at V and 3 bases at J, with 13 bases in the middle. The CDR3 bases are TGTGCCAGCAGCTTAGTCCTCGGGACGGGCTACGAGCAGTACTTC. It encodes CASSLVLGTGYEQYF.

This clone was observed a few times. This chain uses TRBV6-1 with TRBJ1-6; D ambiguous. The V and J ends lost 1 base and 4 bases respectively, with 11 bases between them. The CDR3 sequence is 16 residues long. Germline lookup yields CDR1 MNHNS and CDR2 SASEGT. CDR3 nucleotide sequence: TGTGCCAGCAGTGAAGGCGGATCGTTTTATAATTCACCCCTCCACTTT. Amino acids: CASSEGGSFYNSPLHF.

The rearrangement uses TRBV30 and TRBJ2-1; D may be TRBD2 (6 bases). Germline CDR1 GTSNPN, CDR2 SVGIG (reference sequence). Between the trimmed V and J ends, which lost 5 bases and 10 bases, there was a span of 12 bases. The CDR3 runs 11 residues. The CDR3 nucleotides read TGTGCCTGGGCACCGGGACTGGAGCAGTTCTTC. It is translated as CAWAPGLEQFF.

The gene calls are TRBV7-6 and TRBJ1-1, with D unclear. Per the germline V gene, CDR1 is SGHVS and CDR2 is FNYEAQ. This CDR3 has 14 amino acids. The V gene lost 1 base and the J gene lost 7 bases, with 13 bases spanning the gap. DNA of the CDR3: TGTGCCAGCAGCTTAGAAGGGAATTCAGGTGAAGCTTTCTTT. Translation: CASSLEGNSGEAFF.

This clone has only a few counts. V gene TRBV7-9 combines with J gene TRBJ1-5, with TRBD1 matching 9 bases. Germline CDR1 reads SEHNR; CDR2 reads FQNEAQ (reference sequence). The CDR3 covers 15 residues. The trim removed 1 base at V and 4 bases at J, leaving 2 bases unmatched. CDR3 amino acids: CASSLGTGANQPQHF. The CDR3 region has the DNA TGTGCCAGCAGCTTAGGGACAGGGGCGAATCAGCCCCAGCATTTT.

The chain uses TRBV28 and TRBJ2-1; tentative D call: TRBD1 (6 bases). Between the trimmed V and J ends, which lost 4 bases and 4 bases, there was a span of 11 bases. CDR1 is MDHEN, CDR2 SYDVKM, per germline. This CDR3 is built from 14 residues. This CDR3 reads CASSWPGAYNEQFF. The CDR3 DNA follows: TGTGCCAGCAGTTGGCCAGGGGCATACAATGAGCAGTTCTTC.

The chain has TRBV10-3 and TRBJ2-7, with 13 nucleotides matching TRBD2. Germline values: CDR1 ENHRY, CDR2 SYGVKD. There are 16 residues in the CDR3. Losses at the gene ends were 6 bases for V and 0 bases for J; bases not matched to a gene: 5. As DNA, the CDR3 is TGTGCCATCAGGGGGACTAGCGGGGATCTCTCCTACGAGCAGTACTTC. Amino acid sequence: CAIRGTSGDLSYEQYF.

The V call is TRBV10-2, the J call TRBJ2-7; D is possibly TRBD1 (5 bases). CDR1 is WSHSY and CDR2 is SAAADI in the germline V gene. The V end lost 3 bases, the J end lost 2 bases, and 11 bases lay between the germline ends. This CDR3 spans 14 amino acids. The CDR3, as DNA: TGCGCCAGCAGTGACCCAGGGATAGCCTACGAGCAGTACTTC. It yields the protein CASSDPGIAYEQYF.

The chain recombines TRBV6-6 with TRBJ2-7; 9 bases line up with TRBD1. Germline CDR1 is MNHNY and CDR2 is SVGAGI (reference sequence). V was clipped by 4 bases and J by 6 bases; unmatched bases: 7. This CDR3 comprises 14 residues. This chain's CDR3 is CASSSGQGGSEQYF. CDR3 DNA: TGTGCCAGCAGTTCGGGACAGGGAGGTTCCGAGCAGTACTTC.

CDR3 region: CACQGGFSEAFF. Here the CDR3 DNA reads TGTGCCTGTCAGGGGGGATTTTCTGAAGCTTTCTTT. The chain uses TRBV30 and TRBJ1-1, with TRBD1 matching 7 bases. Germline-derived CDR1 and CDR2 are GTSNPN and SVGIG (reference sequence). The V gene end was trimmed by 6 bases and the J gene end by 6 bases; junction bases not matched to a gene: 7. The CDR3 is 12 residues long.

The chain couples TRBV4-1 to TRBJ2-5, with a tentative D call TRBD1 (6 bases). The CDR3 covers 14 residues. Germline V CDR1 and CDR2: MGHRA, YSYEKL. V lost 0 bases and J lost 3, with 8 bases in between. The CDR3 DNA reads TGCGCCAGCAGCCAAGACAGGGGCGAAGAGACCCAGTACTTC. Encoded protein: CASSQDRGEETQYF.

The rearrangement joins TRBV5-1 to TRBJ2-7; D perhaps matches TRBD1 (6 bases). V was cut by 3 bases and J by 3 bases, with 10 bases left in between. This CDR3 spans 13 amino acids. Per the germline V gene, CDR1 is SGHRS and CDR2 is YFSETQ. The CDR3 spells CASSSGTHYEQYF. The CDR3 region has the DNA TGCGCCAGCAGCTCAGGGACACACTACGAGCAGTACTTC.

The chain is built from TRBV5-5 and TRBJ2-3; 15 bases map to TRBD2. Trimming took 4 bases from V and 2 from J; bases not matched to a gene: 8. The germline V gene encodes CDR1 SGHKS and CDR2 YYEKEE (reference sequence). The CDR3 loop spans 18 amino acids. The CDR3: CASSPGLAGGPITDTQYF. CDR3 nucleotides: TGTGCCAGCAGCCCGGGACTAGCGGGAGGACCTATCACAGATACGCAGTATTTT. Complete variable domain (other parts from reference TRBV5-5 and TRBJ2-3): DAGVTQSPTHLIKTRGQQVTLRCSPISGHKSVSWYQQVLGQGPQFIFQYYEKEERGRGNFPDRFSARQFPNYSSELNVNALLLGDSALYLCASSPGLAGGPITDTQYFGPGTRLTVL.

The chain recombines TRBV5-1 with TRBJ2-7, with D tentatively TRBD2 (5 bases). The length of the CDR3 is 15 residues. Trimming pared 4 bases from V and 1 base from J, leaving 15 bases between. Germline assignment: CDR1 SGHRS and CDR2 YFSETQ. The CDR3 DNA sequence: TGCGCCAGCAGCAGATTAGCGACAAATTCCTACGAGCAGTACTTC. Amino acid sequence: CASSRLATNSYEQYF.

This sequence joins TRBV27 and TRBJ2-1, with D perhaps matching TRBD1 (5 bases). CDR3 length equals 15 residues. Germline V CDR1 and CDR2: MNHEY, SMNVEV (reference sequence). Trimming left V 2 bases short and J 2 bases short, with 10 bases between. The CDR3 nucleotides read TGTGCCAGCAGTTTAGGGGTAGGGGCCTACAATGAGCAGTTCTTC. Translated: CASSLGVGAYNEQFF.

The CDR3 DNA follows: TGTGCCAGCAGCTTAGGGGGCAGCGGGCCGATCCACGAGCAGTACTTC. Amino acid sequence: CASSLGGSGPIHEQYF. This chain links TRBV7-6 with TRBJ2-7, with a possible D match to TRBD2 (6 bases). Trimming took 1 base from V and 5 from J, leaving 18 bases between them. The germline V gene encodes CDR1 SGHVS and CDR2 FNYEAQ. This CDR3 has 16 amino acids.

This rearrangement joins TRBV5-1 to TRBJ2-7; 8 positions match TRBD1. Germline V gene lookup returns CDR1 SGHRS and CDR2 YFSETQ. The CDR3 runs to 16 residues. The V and J ends lost 4 bases and 5 bases, in that order; junction bases with no gene match: 14. CDR3: CASSRPLRTGFHEQYF. For the CDR3, the DNA is TGCGCCAGCAGCCGCCCCCTCCGGACAGGGTTTCACGAGCAGTACTTC.

V gene TRBV2 combines with J gene TRBJ2-5, with TRBD2 identical over 14 bases. Germline CDR1 and CDR2: SNHLY and FYNNEI. Trimming took 4 bases from V and 1 from J; bases not matched to a gene: 5. This CDR3 is built from 17 residues. CDR3 amino acids: CASSGRTSGGFQETQYF. CDR3 DNA: TGTGCCAGCAGTGGACGGACTAGCGGGGGGTTCCAAGAGACCCAGTACTTC.

The chain has TRBV6-6 and TRBJ2-7; D possibly corresponds to TRBD1 (5 bases). The CDR3 sequence is 14 residues long. V dropped 2 bases and J dropped 2 bases, with 10 bases sitting between them. Germline CDR1 and CDR2: MNHNY and SVGAGI (reference sequence). This chain's CDR3 is CASSYQQVPYEQYF. The DNA of the CDR3 is TGTGCCAGCAGTTACCAACAGGTACCCTACGAGCAGTACTTC.

V usage is TRBV7-6 and J usage is TRBJ2-2; D is perhaps TRBD2 (5 bases). CDR1 SGHVS and CDR2 FNYEAQ come from the germline V gene. The CDR3 runs 10 residues. CDR3 in amino acids: CASGTGELFF. The CDR3 coding sequence is TGTGCGTCGGGGACCGGGGAGCTGTTTTTT.

The chain has TRBV6-1 and TRBJ2-5; D gene ambiguous. This CDR3 spans 15 amino acids. V lost 6 bases and J lost 4, with 18 bases in between. Germline-derived CDR1 and CDR2 are MNHNS and SASEGT. This CDR3 reads CASSLRPLGAETQYF. CDR3 bases: TGTGCCAGCAGCCTTCGGCCCCTAGGAGCAGAGACCCAGTACTTC.

As regards this clone: One end of the junction does not line up with germline, which may come from a read error. The chain carries TRBV9 and TRBJ1-1; D unclear. The germline CDR1 and CDR2 sequences are SGDLS and YYNGEE. The CDR3 has 11 residues. CDR3 sequence (DNA): TGTGCCAGCAGCTCCGCCATGGAGGTGGTCTTT. It is translated as CASSSAMEVVF. The whole variable domain, filled in from reference TRBV9 and TRBJ1-1, reads DSGVTQTPKHLITATGQRVTLRCSPRSGDLSVYWYQQSLDQGLQFLIQYYNGEERAKGNILERFSAQQFPDLHSELNLSSLELGDSALYFCASSSAMEVVFGQGTRLTVV.

This clone has only a few counts. The chain joins TRBV6-4 to TRBJ2-2; D is possibly TRBD2 (5 bases). The germline gives CDR1 MRHNA, CDR2 SNTAGT. The CDR3 loop spans 14 amino acids. V was trimmed by 0 bases and J by 3 bases, leaving 5 bases between them. In DNA, the CDR3 is TGTGCCAGCAGTGACTCACTAGACACCGGGGAGCTGTTTTTT. It translates to CASSDSLDTGELFF.